A single sample is the source of the 2 T cell receptor beta chains below, sequenced in a study of blood T cell repertoires in COVID-19. The protocol was immunoSEQ multiplex PCR, while the TCRdb copy is restricted to in-frame clones and leaves out a portion. Among about 170,000 clones listed, approximately 79% were seen once. The sequenced material came from peripheral blood. The source is a woman of 80 years or more with acute or convalescent COVID-19.

The V and J genes are TRBV28 and TRBJ1-2, with D possibly matching TRBD1 (6 bases). Deletions cut 4 bases from V and 7 bases from J, with 10 bases between. Looked up from germline, CDR1 is MDHEN and CDR2 is SYDVKM. CDR3 size: 12 residues. CDR3 sequence (DNA): TGTGCCAGCAGTTGGGACAATACTGGCTACACCTTC. It encodes CASSWDNTGYTF.

The chain uses TRBV5-1 and TRBJ1-4; D is perhaps TRBD1 (6 bases). Germline CDR1 and CDR2: SGHRS and YFSETQ. The CDR3 is 16 residues long. The V and J ends lost 5 bases and 4 bases respectively, with 18 bases between them. CDR3 DNA sequence: TGCGCCAGCAGTCAAAGGCGGACGGACAGTAATGAAAAACTGTTTTTT. Translation gives CASSQRRTDSNEKLFF.